The 31 T cell receptor beta chains in this list originate from one sample, sequenced in a study of monozygotic twins with inflammatory bowel disease. TCRdb re-called the 5' RACE reads and catalogs CDR3 proteins one per entry, DNA excluded. Here the sample table reports fewer than 550,000 distinct CDR3 sequences. Sequencing input: blood. The source is a human donor with ulcerative colitis or Crohn's disease, or a healthy co-twin of an affected twin (not recorded which).

This chain uses TRBV20-1 with TRBJ1-1. This CDR3 region has 12 residues. Germline CDR1 is DFQATT and CDR2 is SNEGSKA (reference sequence). CDR3 protein: CSARDLGVAAFF.

The chain is built from TRBV12-5 and TRBJ2-7; the D call from TCRdb, TRBD1, cannot be confirmed without DNA. This CDR3 contains 14 residues. CDR1 is LGHNT and CDR2 is FRNRAP in the germline V gene. CDR3 sequence: CASGLGGVPYEQYF.

The gene calls are TRBV6-4 and TRBJ2-1; the TRBD2 assignment by TCRdb is unverifiable without DNA. The length of the CDR3 is 15 residues. Germline V CDR1 and CDR2: MRHNA, SNTAGT. This chain's CDR3 is CASSAQDWPGNEQFF.

CDR3 loop: CASSLQGAFEQYF. The rearrangement joins TRBV11-1 to TRBJ2-7; lacking DNA, the TRBD1 call made by TCRdb goes unchecked. This CDR3 is built from 13 residues. CDR1 and CDR2 (germline): SGHAT, FQDESV (reference sequence).

The V call is TRBV20-1, the J call TRBJ2-7; TCRdb gives TRBD1 as the D gene, but with no DNA this cannot be confirmed. CDR3 length: 12 amino acids. CDR1 DFQATT and CDR2 SNEGSKA come from the germline V gene (reference sequence). The CDR3 protein is CSAGTASYEQYF.

The chain employs TRBV11-2 and TRBJ2-3; TCRdb's D call of TRBD1 is untestable without DNA. The CDR3 extends over 15 amino acids. CDR1 is SGHAT and CDR2 is FQNNGV in the germline V gene. CDR3 sequence reads: CASSHPTGGTDTQYF.

The V call is TRBV15, the J call TRBJ2-1; TCRdb gives TRBD1 as the D gene, but with no DNA this cannot be confirmed. CDR1 is LNHNV and CDR2 is YYDKDF in the germline V gene (reference sequence). The CDR3 covers 15 residues. The CDR3 reads CATSRDGRGINEQFF.

The V gene is TRBV7-2, the J gene TRBJ2-3. This CDR3 is built from 13 residues. Germline V gene lookup returns CDR1 SGHTA and CDR2 FQGNSA. The CDR3: CASSLREADTQYF.

V gene TRBV20-1 combines with J gene TRBJ2-7; TCRdb reports TRBD2, a call that lacks DNA to check it against. This CDR3 comprises 12 residues. Germline CDR1 is DFQATT and CDR2 is SNEGSKA (reference sequence). CDR3 sequence reads: CSASKAGGQQYF.

J is TRBJ1-5 and V is TRBV7-8; TCRdb names TRBD1, which stays unverified in the absence of DNA. The CDR3 covers 14 residues. Germline CDR1 SGHVS, CDR2 FQNEAQ. CDR3 amino acids: CASRQGAANQPQHF.

This chain joins TRBV5-1 and TRBJ1-1. The CDR3 runs 12 residues. CDR1 SGHRS and CDR2 YFSETQ come from the germline V gene. This CDR3 reads CASSSWDTEAFF.

CDR3 sequence reads: CASTPTGPGTEAFF. The chain has TRBV12-3 or TRBV12-4 and TRBJ1-1; there is no DNA to check the TCRdb D call of TRBD1. This CDR3 comprises 14 residues.

The chain uses TRBV7-9 and TRBJ2-1. The CDR3 runs to 12 residues. Germline V CDR1 and CDR2: SEHNR, FQNEAQ (reference sequence). The CDR3 spells CASSLEPNEQFF. Together with reference TRBV7-9 and TRBJ2-1, the CDR3 gives the full variable domain: DTGVSQNPRHKITKRGQNVTFRCDPISEHNRLYWYRQTLGQGPEFLTYFQNEAQLEKSRLLSDRFSAERPKGSFSTLEIQRTEQGDSAMYLCASSLEPNEQFFGPGTRLTVL.

The chain recombines TRBV19 with TRBJ1-2. CDR1 LNHDA and CDR2 SQIVND come from the germline V gene (reference sequence). The length of the CDR3 is 13 residues. The CDR3 region is CASSMGQDYGYTF.

The chain recombines TRBV6-2 or TRBV6-3 with TRBJ1-1. Germline lookup yields CDR1 MNHEY and CDR2 SVGEGT. This CDR3 region has 17 residues. The CDR3 loop reads CASSPVVWDGKYTEAFF.

The chain employs TRBV5-1 and TRBJ2-7; the D call of TRBD1 rests on TCRdb alone, since no DNA is present to check it. The CDR3 consists of 13 residues. Germline V gene data show CDR1 as SGHRS and CDR2 as YFSETQ. CDR3 loop: CASSRDGSYEQYF.

This chain uses TRBV29-1 with TRBJ1-1; TCRdb names TRBD1, which stays unverified in the absence of DNA. This CDR3 has 15 residues. Germline V CDR1 and CDR2: SQVTM, ANQGSEA. The CDR3 region is CSVAWGGQANTEAFF.

The rearrangement uses TRBV5-1 and TRBJ2-2. The CDR3 contains 15 residues. In germline, CDR1 is SGHRS, CDR2 YFSETQ. This CDR3 reads CASTPSAGNTGELFF.

CDR3 sequence reads: CSVYVRGAYEQYF. J is TRBJ2-7 and V is TRBV29-1; TCRdb calls TRBD2, which cannot be checked without DNA. From germline, CDR1 is SQVTM and CDR2 ANQGSEA. The CDR3 contains 13 residues.

This sequence joins TRBV20-1 and TRBJ1-1; no DNA is available, so the TRBD1 call from TCRdb remains unchecked. The CDR3 loop spans 15 amino acids. Germline V gives CDR1 DFQATT, CDR2 SNEGSKA (reference sequence). The CDR3 loop is CSAPPWGVMNTEAFF.

V gene TRBV10-3 combines with J gene TRBJ2-7; the TRBD2 assignment by TCRdb is unverifiable without DNA. Germline V gene sequence: CDR1 ENHRY, CDR2 SYGVKD. This CDR3 has 14 residues. CDR3 region: CAISGGQRTYERYF.

The chain couples TRBV11-2 to TRBJ2-1; the TCRdb D gene call, TRBD2, has no DNA to confirm it. Germline CDR1 SGHAT, CDR2 FQNNGV. This CDR3 is 18 amino acids long. CDR3 in amino acids: CASSRTSGRSPSYNEQFF.

V gene TRBV4-3 combines with J gene TRBJ2-3; the TCRdb call, TRBD2, lacks DNA for checking. The CDR3 is 17 residues long. Germline values: CDR1 LGHNA, CDR2 YSLEER. CDR3 loop: CASSQDSGSFGTDTQYF.

CDR3: CASSDRDHQETRYF. V gene TRBV7-9 combines with J gene TRBJ2-5; the D gene TCRdb calls, TRBD1, cannot be checked with no DNA. CDR3 size: 14 residues. Per the germline V gene, CDR1 is SEHNR and CDR2 is FQNEAQ (reference sequence).

The V and J genes are TRBV5-1 and TRBJ2-1; TCRdb names TRBD1, which stays unverified in the absence of DNA. CDR1 is SGHRS, CDR2 YFSETQ, per germline. The CDR3 runs 13 residues. The CDR3 region is CASSTGTSNEQFF.

The chain's CDR3 is CASNEDREAFF. The chain has TRBV6-1 and TRBJ1-1; without DNA, the TCRdb call of TRBD1 cannot be checked. Germline CDR1 and CDR2: MNHNS and SASEGT. There are 11 residues in the CDR3.

V is TRBV5-6 and J is TRBJ2-1; TCRdb proposes TRBD1, but this gene call is untestable without DNA. Germline assignment: CDR1 SGHDT and CDR2 YYEEEE. The CDR3 length is 14 residues. CDR3: CASSLDRGPNEQFF.

CDR3 sequence: CASSPLYGSSQYQETQYF. The chain employs TRBV18 and TRBJ2-5. This CDR3 has 18 amino acids. CDR1 is KGHSH, CDR2 LQKENI, per germline.

The chain has TRBV20-1 and TRBJ2-3; TCRdb proposes TRBD1, but this gene call is untestable without DNA. This CDR3 spans 14 amino acids. The germline CDR1 and CDR2 sequences are DFQATT and SNEGSKA (reference sequence). CDR3 sequence reads: CSAKKGGALDTQYF.

The rearrangement uses TRBV19 and TRBJ2-4; TCRdb names TRBD1, which stays unverified in the absence of DNA. Per the germline V gene, CDR1 is LNHDA and CDR2 is SQIVND (reference sequence). The CDR3 consists of 14 residues. The CDR3 spells CASSPGKSGNIQYF.

The genes are TRBV3-1 and TRBJ1-3. The CDR3 runs to 15 residues. Germline lookup yields CDR1 LGHDT and CDR2 YNNKEL (reference sequence). CDR3 loop: CASSQDSGSGNTIYF.